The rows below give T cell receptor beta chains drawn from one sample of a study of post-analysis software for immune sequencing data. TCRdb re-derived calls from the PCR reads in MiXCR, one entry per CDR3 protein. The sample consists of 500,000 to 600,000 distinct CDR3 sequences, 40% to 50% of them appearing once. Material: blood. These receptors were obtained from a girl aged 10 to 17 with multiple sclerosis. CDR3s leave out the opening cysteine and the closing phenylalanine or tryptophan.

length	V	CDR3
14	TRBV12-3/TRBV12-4	ASSLAGRSSTDTQY
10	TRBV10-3	TISDKGQPQH
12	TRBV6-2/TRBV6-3	ASSARGLAYEQF
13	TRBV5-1	ASSPDGQGRSPLH
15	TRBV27	ASSSRPPGVAKNIQY
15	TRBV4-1	ASSQESAIGPSYEQY
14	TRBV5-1	ASSWGRGRRNTEAF
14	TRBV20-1	SARDTDARHSYEQY
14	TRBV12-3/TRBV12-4	ASRYGEGPYNQPQH
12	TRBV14	ASSQAQSNSPLH